The 17 T cell receptor beta chains presented below share a single source sample, sequenced in a study of blood T cell repertoires in COVID-19. The data were produced by immunoSEQ multiplex PCR, yet TCRdb's version contains in-frame clones alone and is incomplete. This table has around 160,000 clones, 70% to 90% appearing once. The source material was PBMCs or T cells enriched from blood (not recorded which). The source is a woman in her twenties or thirties with acute COVID-19.

The V gene is TRBV30, the J gene TRBJ2-7; D unclear. The CDR3 extends over 14 amino acids. The V gene lost 5 bases and the J gene lost 3 bases, with 17 bases spanning the gap. Germline CDR1 reads GTSNPN; CDR2 reads SVGIG (reference sequence). The CDR3 here is CAWGREEAIYEQYF. The CDR3 DNA sequence: TGTGCCTGGGGCCGTGAAGAGGCCATCTACGAGCAGTACTTC.

The count of this clone is one. This chain uses TRBV7-8 with TRBJ2-1, with D uncertain. The CDR3 is 15 residues long. The germline V and J ends were trimmed by 3 bases and 0 bases, with 9 bases remaining between them. From germline, CDR1 is SGHVS and CDR2 FQNEAQ. CDR3 region: CASSFTYSSYNEQFF. The CDR3 DNA reads as TGTGCCAGCAGCTTTACCTACAGCTCCTACAATGAGCAGTTCTTC.

This chain joins TRBV7-2 and TRBJ1-6; the D is unclear. The germline gives CDR1 SGHTA, CDR2 FQGNSA. Trimming cost V 1 base and J 7 bases, with 11 bases left between them. There are 15 residues in the CDR3. The CDR3 sequence: CASSLGALRNSPLHF. DNA for the CDR3: TGTGCCAGCAGCTTAGGGGCCTTAAGGAATTCACCCCTCCACTTT.

V gene TRBV19 combines with J gene TRBJ2-2; maybe TRBD2 (5 bases). Germline values: CDR1 LNHDA, CDR2 SQIVND (reference sequence). The CDR3 length is 16 residues. Trimming shortened V by 4 bases and J by 6 bases, and 18 bases separated the two germline ends. CDR3 DNA sequence: TGTGCCAGTAGTAGTAAATATGGGCGGGTCTCCGGGGAGCTGTTTTTT. Encoded protein: CASSSKYGRVSGELFF. Complete variable domain (other parts from reference TRBV19 and TRBJ2-2): DGGITQSPKYLFRKEGQNVTLSCEQNLNHDAMYWYRQDPGQGLRLIYYSQIVNDFQKGDIAEGYSVSREKKESFPLTVTSAQKNPTAFYLCASSSKYGRVSGELFFGEGSRLTVL.

The V gene is TRBV11-1, the J gene TRBJ2-5; the D gene is possibly TRBD1 (6 bases). This CDR3 is built from 13 residues. Trimming took off 3 bases at V and 5 bases at J, with 10 bases between the two ends. Germline loops: CDR1 SGHAT, CDR2 FQDESV (reference sequence). CDR3 DNA sequence: TGTGCCAGCAGCTTGCAGGGGTACGAGACCCAGTACTTC. Protein sequence: CASSLQGYETQYF.

The V gene is TRBV27, the J gene TRBJ2-5; 11 bases fit TRBD2. The germline CDR1 and CDR2 sequences are MNHEY and SMNVEV (reference sequence). The J segment lost 4 bases and the V segment lost 6 bases, leaving 13 bases of the junction unmatched. The CDR3 has 17 amino acids. In nucleotides, the CDR3 is TGTGCCAGCAGCCATAAGAGACTAGCGGGAATGGTAGAGACCCAGTACTTC. It codes for CASSHKRLAGMVETQYF.

The V and J genes are TRBV6-5 and TRBJ2-7; 8 bases fit TRBD2. Unmatched junction bases numbered 4, after V lost 2 bases and J lost 1 base. The CDR3 is made up of 15 amino acids. Germline CDR1 reads MNHEY; CDR2 reads SVGAGI. CDR3: CASSYAGRGSYEQYF. CDR3 bases: TGTGCCAGCAGTTACGCCGGGAGGGGGTCCTACGAGCAGTACTTC.

This chain joins TRBV7-2 and TRBJ2-5; no clear D gene. Trimming removed 1 base at V and 5 bases at J, with 11 bases between. Germline V CDR1 and CDR2: SGHTA, FQGNSA. The CDR3 runs 14 residues. The CDR3 nucleotides read TGTGCCAGCAGCTTAGGGTCAGGTGGGGAGACCCAGTACTTC. Translation gives CASSLGSGGETQYF.

This chain links TRBV9 with TRBJ2-1, with D perhaps TRBD2 (6 bases). V was clipped by 4 bases and J by 12 bases, with 26 bases between them. In germline, CDR1 is SGDLS, CDR2 YYNGEE. The CDR3 extends over 16 amino acids. Here the CDR3 DNA reads TGTGCCAGCAGCAACCGGGGGACCGACGTACTCACTAGGCAGTTCTTC. It translates to CASSNRGTDVLTRQFF. Based on the CDR3 plus reference TRBV9 and TRBJ2-1, the full variable domain is DSGVTQTPKHLITATGQRVTLRCSPRSGDLSVYWYQQSLDQGLQFLIQYYNGEERAKGNILERFSAQQFPDLHSELNLSSLELGDSALYFCASSNRGTDVLTRQFFGPGTRLTVL.

The rearrangement joins TRBV3-1 (or the pseudogene TRBV3-2) to TRBJ2-1; perhaps TRBD2 as D (7 bases). The germline V and J ends were trimmed by 0 bases and 5 bases, with 14 bases remaining between them. The germline CDR1 and CDR2 sequences are LGHDT and YNNKEL (reference sequence). The CDR3 contains 16 residues. The CDR3 sequence is CASSQDVGRGDNEQFF. The CDR3 DNA reads TGTGCCAGCAGCCAAGACGTTGGGAGGGGGGACAATGAGCAGTTCTTC.

The rearrangement uses TRBV7-6 and TRBJ2-2; 7 bases agree with TRBD2. The germline V gene has CDR1 SGHVS and CDR2 FNYEAQ. The CDR3 is 14 amino acids. The junction had 1 base not matched to a gene; V was cut back by 1 base and J by 5 bases. CDR3 residues: CASSLGGGTGELFF. The CDR3 DNA is TGTGCCAGCAGCTTAGGGGGGGGAACCGGGGAGCTGTTTTTT.

The V and J genes are TRBV18 and TRBJ1-2; no definite D call. With 3 bases removed from V and 14 bases from J, the gap between germline ends came to 16 bases. CDR1 is KGHSH and CDR2 is LQKENI in the germline V gene. The CDR3 totals 12 residues. This CDR3 is CASSPREGPGTF. Written as DNA, the CDR3 is TGTGCCAGCTCACCCCGAGAGGGCCCCGGGACCTTC.

The chain links TRBV7-2 to TRBJ2-1, with D uncertain. Germline CDR1 reads SGHTA; CDR2 reads FQGNSA. V shed 0 bases and J shed 2 bases, with 20 bases lying between them. The CDR3 loop spans 19 amino acids. Written as DNA, the CDR3 is TGTGCCAGCAGCTTAGCCTTTAGCTACAATACCTACACCTACAATGAGCAGTTCTTC. Protein product: CASSLAFSYNTYTYNEQFF.

This clone appeared once. V gene TRBV11-2 combines with J gene TRBJ2-3, with a tentative D call TRBD1 (5 bases). The CDR3 sequence is 14 residues long. The ends were cut back, 2 bases at V and 7 bases at J, with 13 bases in the middle. Per germline, CDR1 SGHAT and CDR2 FQNNGV. CDR3 nucleotides: TGTGCCAGCAGCTTACAGGCAGGGATAAATACGCAGTATTTT. Its translation is CASSLQAGINTQYF.

The table lists this clone with a few counts. The genes are TRBV10-3 and TRBJ1-1; TRBD1 matches at 9 bases. Trimming took 6 bases from V and 3 from J; bases not matched to a gene: 2. This CDR3 comprises 13 residues. Germline V gene sequence: CDR1 ENHRY, CDR2 SYGVKD. CDR3 loop: CAIRRTGDTEAFF. The CDR3 nucleotides are TGTGCCATCAGGAGGACAGGGGACACTGAAGCTTTCTTT.

This chain links TRBV5-1 with TRBJ2-3, with 9 nucleotides matching TRBD1. Germline V gives CDR1 SGHRS, CDR2 YFSETQ. J was trimmed by 5 bases and V by 4 bases; bases with no gene match: 11. This CDR3 contains 16 residues. The CDR3 nucleotides read TGCGCCAGCAGCCCGCGAACAGGGGGCTTGGGAGATACGCAGTATTTT. This sequence encodes CASSPRTGGLGDTQYF. Filled out from reference TRBV5-1 and TRBJ2-3, the complete variable domain reads KAGVTQTPRYLIKTRGQQVTLSCSPISGHRSVSWYQQTPGQGLQFLFEYFSETQRNKGNFPGRFSGRQFSNSRSEMNVSTLELGDSALYLCASSPRTGGLGDTQYFGPGTRLTVL.

J is TRBJ2-7 and V is TRBV7-2, with 9 bases matching TRBD2. Per the germline V gene, CDR1 is SGHTA and CDR2 is FQGNSA. V dropped 6 bases and J dropped 4; count of bases not matched to a gene: 16. There are 17 residues in the CDR3. CDR3: CASSPLAGGPSGYEQYF. DNA of the CDR3: TGTGCCAGCAGTCCGCTGGCGGGAGGGCCTAGTGGGTACGAGCAGTACTTC.